Listed below are T cell receptor beta chains from one sample, sequenced in a study of blood T cell repertoires in COVID-19. Some clones are missing from TCRdb's copy, which holds only in-frame ones; the method was immunoSEQ multiplex PCR. Of a few hundred thousand clones listed, less than 90% are singletons. Sequences were obtained from PBMCs or T cells enriched from blood (not recorded which). The receptors stem from a woman in her 30s who had recovered from COVID-19. The CDR3 runs from the conserved cysteine through the conserved F or W. The D gene is left open where the match is weak. The listing skips clone size in some rows; elsewhere it reads once, few, many or a size class.

size	V	D	J	DNA	CDR3
-	TRBV27	TRBD1	TRBJ2-5	TGTGCCAGCAGAAAGACAGGGTATGAGACCCAGTACTTC	CASRKTGYETQYF
-	TRBV28	-	TRBJ2-1	TGTGCCAGCTACAAAACAGGGAGTGAGCAGTTCTTC	CASYKTGSEQFF
-	TRBV6-6	TRBD1	TRBJ1-1	TGTGCCAGCAGTGGAGCCGGGACAGGGAACACTGAAGCTTTCTTT	CASSGAGTGNTEAFF
-	TRBV30	TRBD1	TRBJ1-2	TGTGCCTGGCTTAAAGGACAGGTCGGCTACACCTTC	CAWLKGQVGYTF
few	TRBV19	-	TRBJ1-5	TGTGCCAGTAGTTCGCCGGGTCATAGCAATCAGCCCCAGCATTTT	CASSSPGHSNQPQHF
-	TRBV7-9	TRBD2	TRBJ2-7	TGTGCCAGCAGCCTAACTAGCGCCGAGCAGTACTTC	CASSLTSAEQYF
-	TRBV5-1	TRBD1	TRBJ2-5	TGCGCCAGCAGCTCCCCGGGACAGGGGAGAATTGTCGTCCAGTACTTC	CASSSPGQGRIVVQYF
-	TRBV2	-	TRBJ1-1	TGTGCCAGCAGGGGCGACACTGAAGCTTTCTTT	CASRGDTEAFF
-	TRBV4-3	TRBD1	TRBJ1-2	TGCGCCAGCAGCCGAGGAGGGGACAGGCCTGGAGGCTACACCTTC	CASSRGGDRPGGYTF
-	TRBV7-9	-	TRBJ1-2	TGTGCCAGCACAGCTTACAAACGTGGTTTAGGGGCCTACTATGGCTACACCTTC	CASTAYKRGLGAYYGYTF
-	TRBV7-8	-	TRBJ1-5	TGTGCCAGCAGCTTAGGGCTGGGCAATCAGCCCCAGCATTTT	CASSLGLGNQPQHF
-	TRBV4-3	-	TRBJ1-2	TGCGCCAGCAGCCAAGGGGGAGCCTATGGCTACACCTTC	CASSQGGAYGYTF
-	TRBV30	TRBD2	TRBJ2-3	TGTGCCTGGAGTACCGGGACTAGCGGGGGAGATACGCAGTATTTT	CAWSTGTSGGDTQYF
-	TRBV10-2	TRBD1	TRBJ1-5	TGCGCCAGCAGGCCACAGGGGTTAGTTAGTCAGCCCCAGCATTTT	CASRPQGLVSQPQHF
few	TRBV19	-	TRBJ2-2	TGTGCCAGTAGGGTAGACAGGTTGGTCACCGGGGAGCTGTTTTTT	CASRVDRLVTGELFF
-	TRBV2	TRBD1	TRBJ1-2	TGTGCCAGCACCCGAAGTGTGAGGGGACAGAGCGGACGCGATGGCTACACCTTC	CASTRSVRGQSGRDGYTF
-	TRBV7-9	-	TRBJ2-1	TGTGCCAGCAGCTTCCCCCCCGGGGGGCTTTATGAGCAGTTCTTC	CASSFPPGGLYEQFF
-	TRBV4-2	-	TRBJ1-2	TGTGCCAGCAGCCAAGAAGCTCTCAACTATGGCTACACCTTC	CASSQEALNYGYTF
-	TRBV27	TRBD2	TRBJ2-5	TGTGCCAGCAGTCCGAAGGGACCGATGGGACTAGCCAAAGAGACCCAGTACTTC	CASSPKGPMGLAKETQYF
-	TRBV5-1	TRBD2	TRBJ2-7	TGCGCCAGCAGCTTGACTAGCGGGGGCCTCTCGGGGTACGAGCAGTACTTC	CASSLTSGGLSGYEQYF
-	TRBV7-2	TRBD1	TRBJ2-7	TGTGCCAGCAGCTTAGAACCCGCCCGGGACAGCCACCGAAAGCAGTACTTC	CASSLEPARDSHRKQYF
-	TRBV30	TRBD2	TRBJ2-4	TGTGCCTGGAGTCCTAGACTAGCGGGTCGCGCCAAAAACATTCAGTACTTC	CAWSPRLAGRAKNIQYF
-	TRBV18	-	TRBJ1-1	TGTGCCAGCTCACCACCGGACAGAACCATGAACACTGAAGCTTTCTTT	CASSPPDRTMNTEAFF
-	TRBV5-1	-	TRBJ2-5	TGCGCCAGCAGCTCAGGGGAAGAGACCCAGTACTTC	CASSSGEETQYF
-	TRBV5-1	-	TRBJ1-2	TGCGCCAGCAGCTGGGGTGACAGAACTAACTATGGCTACACCTTC	CASSWGDRTNYGYTF
once	TRBV30	-	TRBJ1-1	TGTGCCTGGAGTGGGCAGGCGGGCACTGAAGCTTTCTTT	CAWSGQAGTEAFF
-	TRBV7-9	TRBD1	TRBJ1-2	TGTGCCAGCAGCTCACAGGGGGAACGGGAATATGGCTACACCTTC	CASSSQGEREYGYTF
-	TRBV27	TRBD1	TRBJ1-2	TGTGCCAGCAGCGGGACAGGGGTGTATGGCTACACCTTC	CASSGTGVYGYTF
-	TRBV29-1	-	TRBJ1-2	TGCAGCGTTGTAAAGCTAGTAGAGACAAGGAGGGGCACATCATATGGCTACACCTTC	CSVVKLVETRRGTSYGYTF
-	TRBV14	-	TRBJ1-5	TGTGCCAGCAGCCAAGCGGGTTATCAGCCCCAGCATTTT	CASSQAGYQPQHF
-	TRBV10-3	TRBD1	TRBJ1-6	TGTGCCATCGGGGACAGTAGCTCCTATAATTCACCCCTCCACTTT	CAIGDSSSYNSPLHF
-	TRBV7-9	TRBD2	TRBJ2-3	TGTGCCAGCAGCTTAGGGGCGGGGGGAACCCTCACAGATACGCAGTATTTT	CASSLGAGGTLTDTQYF
-	TRBV27	-	TRBJ2-1	TGTGCCAGCAGGCTGGACAGCTACAATGAGCAGTTCTTC	CASRLDSYNEQFF
-	TRBV20-1	TRBD1	TRBJ2-7	TGCAGTGCCTGGACAGGGGGCGAGCAGTACTTC	CSAWTGGEQYF
-	TRBV2	-	TRBJ2-7	TGTGCCAGCAGTGAAGACGGGGATCACGAGCAGTACTTC	CASSEDGDHEQYF
-	TRBV25-1	TRBD1	TRBJ1-2	TGTGCCAGCAGTCCGACAGGGCCCAACTATGGCTACACCTTC	CASSPTGPNYGYTF
-	TRBV7-2	TRBD1	TRBJ1-5	TGTGCCAGCAGCTTAGCGGCGACAGGGTTGAATCAGCCCCAGCATTTT	CASSLAATGLNQPQHF
-	TRBV6-6	TRBD1	TRBJ2-7	TGTGCCAGCAGCAAGACAGGGCAGAGCTCCTACGAGCAGTACTTC	CASSKTGQSSYEQYF
-	TRBV7-6	-	TRBJ1-3	TGTGCCAGCAGCTTAGGCCCAGCAGGACAAAGCTCTGGAAACACCATATATTTT	CASSLGPAGQSSGNTIYF
-	TRBV19	-	TRBJ1-4	TGTGCCAGTAGAAAGAGAAGGGAGGGCGAAAAACTGTTTTTT	CASRKRREGEKLFF
-	TRBV15	TRBD1	TRBJ2-1	TGTGCCACCAGCAGCCACAGGGGGCTCTACAATGAGCAGTTCTTC	CATSSHRGLYNEQFF
-	TRBV5-1	-	TRBJ2-1	TGCGCCAGCAGCCTCACTCTCGGGGTCTACAATGAGCAGTTCTTC	CASSLTLGVYNEQFF